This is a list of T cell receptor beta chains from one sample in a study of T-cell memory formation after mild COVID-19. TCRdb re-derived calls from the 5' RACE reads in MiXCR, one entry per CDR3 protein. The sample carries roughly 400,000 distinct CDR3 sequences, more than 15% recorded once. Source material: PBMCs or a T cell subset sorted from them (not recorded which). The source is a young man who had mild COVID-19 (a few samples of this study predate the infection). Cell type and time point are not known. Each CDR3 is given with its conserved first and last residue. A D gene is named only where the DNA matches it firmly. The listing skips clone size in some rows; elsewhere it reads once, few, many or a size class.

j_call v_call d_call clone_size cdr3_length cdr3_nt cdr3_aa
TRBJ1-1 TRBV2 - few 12 TGTGCCAGCAGTGAAACTGGTCGGCTAGCTTTCTTT CASSETGRLAFF
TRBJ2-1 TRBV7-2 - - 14 TGTGCCAGCAGCTCGCCCGAAATAATGGAGGAGCAGTTCTTC CASSSPEIMEEQFF
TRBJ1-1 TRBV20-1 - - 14 TGCAGTGCTAGAGTTCAGGGGCGGAACACTGAAGCTTTCTTT CSARVQGRNTEAFF
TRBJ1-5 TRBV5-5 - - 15 TGTGCCAGCAGCTTGGAGGCGGCGGGCAATCAGCCCCAGCATTTT CASSLEAAGNQPQHF
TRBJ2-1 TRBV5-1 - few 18 TGCGCCAGCAGCATGCTCCGACGGACGGGCAGCTCCTACAATGAGCAGTTCTTC CASSMLRRTGSSYNEQFF
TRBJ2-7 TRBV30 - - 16 TGTGCCTGGAGTGAAGGCTCCGGGCCCTTACCCCACGAGCAGTACTTC CAWSEGSGPLPHEQYF
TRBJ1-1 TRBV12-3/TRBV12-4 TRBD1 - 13 TGTGCCAGCAGCCCTGACAGGGCTCCTGAAGCTTTCTTT CASSPDRAPEAFF
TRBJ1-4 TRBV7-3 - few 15 TGTGCCAGCAGCGGTAACAGAGCAACTAATGAAAAACTGTTTTTT CASSGNRATNEKLFF
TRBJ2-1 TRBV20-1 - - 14 TGCAGTGCTAGAGCGGGGGGCACCTACAATGAGCAGTTCTTC CSARAGGTYNEQFF
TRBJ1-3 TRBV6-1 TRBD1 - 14 TGTGCCAGCAGTAGGACAGGCACTGGAAACACCATATATTTT CASSRTGTGNTIYF
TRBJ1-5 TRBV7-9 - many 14 TGTGCCAGCAGCCCTGGCTGGGCGAATCAGCCCCAGCATTTT CASSPGWANQPQHF
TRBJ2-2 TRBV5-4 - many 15 TGTGCCAGCAGCTTTGGTTTCCCGAACACCGGGGAGCTGTTTTTT CASSFGFPNTGELFF
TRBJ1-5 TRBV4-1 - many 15 TGCGCCAGCAGGGACCGGGACGTAAGCAATCAGCCCCAGCATTTT CASRDRDVSNQPQHF
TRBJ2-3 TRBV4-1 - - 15 TGCGCCAGAAGCCGACCGGGACTCGGCACAGATACGCAGTATTTT CARSRPGLGTDTQYF
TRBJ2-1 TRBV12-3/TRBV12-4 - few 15 TGTGCCAGCAGTAAAGGGGACCCCTTCTACAATGAGCAGTTCTTC CASSKGDPFYNEQFF
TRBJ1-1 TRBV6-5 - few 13 TGTGCCAACAAACTAACTATGAACACTGAAGCTTTCTTT CANKLTMNTEAFF
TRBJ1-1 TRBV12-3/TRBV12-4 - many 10 TGTGCCAGCAGGGGCACTGAAGCTTTCTTT CASRGTEAFF
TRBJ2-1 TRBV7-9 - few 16 TGTGCCAGCAGCCCTCCCTCTGACGGGGACCCCAATGAGCAGTTCTTC CASSPPSDGDPNEQFF
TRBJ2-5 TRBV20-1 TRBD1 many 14 TGCAGTGCAGCACCTGGGACAGTCCAAGAGACCCAGTACTTC CSAAPGTVQETQYF
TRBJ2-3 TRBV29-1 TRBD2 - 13 TGCAGCGATGGGACTAGCGGCACAGATACGCAGTATTTT CSDGTSGTDTQYF
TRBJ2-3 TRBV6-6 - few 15 TGTGCCAGCAGTTCTCTCGGTTGGGGTTCGGATACGCAGTATTTT CASSSLGWGSDTQYF
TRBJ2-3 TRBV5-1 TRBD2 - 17 TGCGCCAGCAGCTTGTTCCTAGCGGGGGGCCAGACAGATACGCAGTATTTT CASSLFLAGGQTDTQYF
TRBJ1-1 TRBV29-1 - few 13 TGCAGCGTTGGGTTCGGGGGCCGAGATGAAGCTTTCTTT CSVGFGGRDEAFF
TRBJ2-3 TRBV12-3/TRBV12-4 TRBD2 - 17 TGTGCCAGCGGTAGGGGGACTAGCGGCTACAGCACAGATACGCAGTATTTT CASGRGTSGYSTDTQYF
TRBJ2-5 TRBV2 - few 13 TGTGCCAGCAGGGGGACACCGACCCCGGCCCAGTACTTC CASRGTPTPAQYF
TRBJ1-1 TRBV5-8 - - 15 TGTGCCAGCAGCTTGGCCAGGGCAGGTGGGACTGAAGCTTTCTTT CASSLARAGGTEAFF
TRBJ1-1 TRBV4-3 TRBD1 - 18 TGCGCCAGCAGCCAAGATTTAGGCCCCGGGACAGGGGGCACTGAAGCTTTCTTT CASSQDLGPGTGGTEAFF
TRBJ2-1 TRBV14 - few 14 TGTGCCAGCAGCCAAGCTAACGGCAGGGCATGGCAGTTCTTC CASSQANGRAWQFF
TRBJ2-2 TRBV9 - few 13 TGTGCCAGCAGCGCTGCCGGGGTCGGGGAGCTGTTTTTT CASSAAGVGELFF
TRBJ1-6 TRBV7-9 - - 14 TGTGCCAGCAGCTTAGAGGATACCAATTCACCCCTCCACTTT CASSLEDTNSPLHF
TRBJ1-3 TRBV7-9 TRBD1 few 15 TGTGCCAGCACCAAGGACAGGTACTCTGGAAACACCATATATTTT CASTKDRYSGNTIYF
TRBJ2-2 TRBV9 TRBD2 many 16 TGTGCCAGCAGCGTAGCCCCCTTCGGACTAGCCGGGGAGCTGTTTTTT CASSVAPFGLAGELFF
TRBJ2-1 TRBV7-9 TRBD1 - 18 TGTGCCAGCAGCCCTAACCGGGACAGGGATGGGCCCCACAATGAGCAGTTCTTC CASSPNRDRDGPHNEQFF
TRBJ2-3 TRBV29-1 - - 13 TGCAGCGTTGACCGGACCGGCACAGATACGCAGTATTTT CSVDRTGTDTQYF
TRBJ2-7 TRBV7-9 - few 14 TGTGCCAGCAGCTTATCAGGCAGTACCTACGAGCAGTACTTC CASSLSGSTYEQYF
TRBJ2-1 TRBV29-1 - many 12 TGCAGCGTCTCCGCCCCCGGCGATGAGCAGTTCTTC CSVSAPGDEQFF
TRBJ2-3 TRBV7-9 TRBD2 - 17 TGTGCCAGCAGCTTAGAGATCTTAGCGGGGAGCACAGATACGCAGTATTTT CASSLEILAGSTDTQYF
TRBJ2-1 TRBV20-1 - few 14 TGCAGTGCTGTGCGGATTGGGACCTACAATGAGCAGTTCTTC CSAVRIGTYNEQFF
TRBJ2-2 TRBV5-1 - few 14 TGCGCCAGCACCGATAGCGCGAACACCGGGGAGCTGTTTTTT CASTDSANTGELFF
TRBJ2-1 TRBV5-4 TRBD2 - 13 TGTGCCAGCAGCGATGGGACTAGCGGAGAGCAGTTCTTC CASSDGTSGEQFF
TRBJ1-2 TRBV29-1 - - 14 TGCAGCGTTGAAGATCGAATAGGGGTGTGGGGCTACACCTTC CSVEDRIGVWGYTF
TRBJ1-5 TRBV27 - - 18 TGTGCCAGCAGTCCCACGGACGGGATATCGGGTAGCAATCAGCCCCAGCATTTT CASSPTDGISGSNQPQHF
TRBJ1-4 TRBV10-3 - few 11 TGTGCCATCAGCAATAATGAAAAACTGTTTTTT CAISNNEKLFF
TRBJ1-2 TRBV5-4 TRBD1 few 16 TGTGCCAGCAGCTTGGGGACAGGGGGCGCACGCTATGGCTACACCTTC CASSLGTGGARYGYTF
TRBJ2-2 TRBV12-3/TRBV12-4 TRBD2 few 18 TGTGCCAGCAGTTGGGGACTAGCGGGGGGGTCGAACACCGGGGAGCTGTTTTTT CASSWGLAGGSNTGELFF
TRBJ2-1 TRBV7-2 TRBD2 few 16 TGTGCCAGCAGCTTCCCACCAGGCTCTAGCGGCAATGAGCAGTTCTTC CASSFPPGSSGNEQFF
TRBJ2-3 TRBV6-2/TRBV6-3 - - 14 TGTGCCAGCAGTTACTTCCGGGGGACAGATACGCAGTATTTT CASSYFRGTDTQYF
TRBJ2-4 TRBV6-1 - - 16 TGTGCCAGCACTCCCGAGGGATGGGGGGCCAAAAACATTCAGTACTTC CASTPEGWGAKNIQYF
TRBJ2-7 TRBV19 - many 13 TGTGCCAGTAGTAGAGACTTTCTGGGCGAGCAGTACTTC CASSRDFLGEQYF
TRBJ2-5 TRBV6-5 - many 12 TGTGCCAGCAGTTACAGGGGAGAGACCCAGTACTTC CASSYRGETQYF
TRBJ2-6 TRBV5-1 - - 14 TGCGCCAGCAGCTTGGCCTCCGAGGCCAACGTCCTGACTTTC CASSLASEANVLTF
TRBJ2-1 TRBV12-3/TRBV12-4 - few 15 TGTGCCAGCAGTTTAACCAGGGTAGCTCTTAATGAGCAGTTCTTC CASSLTRVALNEQFF
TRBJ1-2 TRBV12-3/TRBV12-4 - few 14 TGTGCCAGCACCCTCGGCGGGCAGCTATCTGGCTACACCTTC CASTLGGQLSGYTF
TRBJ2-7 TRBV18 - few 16 TGTGCCAGCTCACCCCGGGGGAAAGGGACGACCTACGAGCAGTACTTC CASSPRGKGTTYEQYF
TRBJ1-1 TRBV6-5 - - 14 TGTGCCAGCAGTTACTGGCAGGGCAGCACTGAAGCTTTCTTT CASSYWQGSTEAFF
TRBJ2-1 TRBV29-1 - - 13 TGCAGCTCCCGACCCTCCTCCTACAATGAGCAGTTCTTC CSSRPSSYNEQFF
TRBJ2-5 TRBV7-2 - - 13 TGTGCCAGCAGCCCCCGAGTAGCACAGACCCAGTACTTC CASSPRVAQTQYF
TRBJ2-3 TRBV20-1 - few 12 TGCAGTGCTAGAGTAGTTTTGGATACGCAGTATTTT CSARVVLDTQYF
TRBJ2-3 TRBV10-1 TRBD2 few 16 TGCGCCAGCAGTGAGTCTAGCGGGGGGGGAGCAGATACGCAGTATTTT CASSESSGGGADTQYF
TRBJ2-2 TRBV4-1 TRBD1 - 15 TGCGCCAGCAGCCAAGGGACAGGGAAAACCGGGGAGCTGTTTTTT CASSQGTGKTGELFF